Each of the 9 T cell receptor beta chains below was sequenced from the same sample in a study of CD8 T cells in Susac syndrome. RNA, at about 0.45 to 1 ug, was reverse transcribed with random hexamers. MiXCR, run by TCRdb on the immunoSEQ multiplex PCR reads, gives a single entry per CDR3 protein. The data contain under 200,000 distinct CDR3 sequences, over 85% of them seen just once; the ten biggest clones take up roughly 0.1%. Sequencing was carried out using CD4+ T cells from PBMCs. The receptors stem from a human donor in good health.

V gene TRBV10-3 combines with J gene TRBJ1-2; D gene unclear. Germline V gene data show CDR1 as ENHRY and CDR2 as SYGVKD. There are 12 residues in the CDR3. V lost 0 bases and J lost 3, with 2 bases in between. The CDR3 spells CAISESYYGYTF. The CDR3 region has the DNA TGTGCCATCAGTGAGTCGTACTATGGCTACACCTTC.

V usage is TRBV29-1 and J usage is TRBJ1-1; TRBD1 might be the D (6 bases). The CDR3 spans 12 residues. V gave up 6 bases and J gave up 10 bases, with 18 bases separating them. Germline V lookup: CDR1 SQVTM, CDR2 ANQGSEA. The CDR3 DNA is TGCAGCGTCGCCACATTCAACAGGGTAGCTTTCTTT. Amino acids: CSVATFNRVAFF.

As DNA, the CDR3 is TGTGCCAGCAGCCAAGAAGCCCGGGTATTGCAAAACATTCAGTACTTC. It encodes CASSQEARVLQNIQYF. V gene TRBV3-1 combines with J gene TRBJ2-4; the D is unclear. In germline, CDR1 is LGHDT, CDR2 YNNKEL (reference sequence). This CDR3 comprises 16 residues. V was cut by 0 bases and J by 5 bases, with 14 bases left in between.

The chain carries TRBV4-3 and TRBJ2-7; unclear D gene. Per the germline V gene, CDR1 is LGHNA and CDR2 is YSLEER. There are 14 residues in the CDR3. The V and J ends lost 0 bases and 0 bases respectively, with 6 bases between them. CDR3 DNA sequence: TGCGCCAGCAGCCAAGATAGGCTCTCCTACGAGCAGTACTTC. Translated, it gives CASSQDRLSYEQYF.

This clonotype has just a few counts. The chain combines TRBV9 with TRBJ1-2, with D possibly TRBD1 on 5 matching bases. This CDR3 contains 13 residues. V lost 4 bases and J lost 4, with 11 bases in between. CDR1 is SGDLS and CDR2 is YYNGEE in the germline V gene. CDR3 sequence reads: CASSQSGVYGYTF. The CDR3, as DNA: TGTGCCAGCAGCCAGTCGGGGGTCTATGGCTACACCTTC.

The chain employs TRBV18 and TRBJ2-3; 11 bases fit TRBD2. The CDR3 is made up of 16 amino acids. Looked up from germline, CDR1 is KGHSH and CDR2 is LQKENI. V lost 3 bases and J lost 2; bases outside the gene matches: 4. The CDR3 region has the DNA TGTGCCAGCTCACCGCCGGGACTAGCGGACACAGATACGCAGTATTTT. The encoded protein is CASSPPGLADTDTQYF.

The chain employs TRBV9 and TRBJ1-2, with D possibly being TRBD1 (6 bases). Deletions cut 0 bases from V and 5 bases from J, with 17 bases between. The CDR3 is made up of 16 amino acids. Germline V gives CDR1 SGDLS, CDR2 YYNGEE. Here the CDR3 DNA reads TGTGCCAGCAGCGTAGAGGGGGACCCTTGGGGGTATGGCTACACCTTC. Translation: CASSVEGDPWGYGYTF.

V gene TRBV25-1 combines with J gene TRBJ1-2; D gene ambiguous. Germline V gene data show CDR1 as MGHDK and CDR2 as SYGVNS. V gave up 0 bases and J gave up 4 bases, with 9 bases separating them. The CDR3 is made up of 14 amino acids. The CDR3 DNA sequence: TGTGCCAGCAGTGAATATGCGACCAGCTATGGCTACACCTTC. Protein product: CASSEYATSYGYTF.

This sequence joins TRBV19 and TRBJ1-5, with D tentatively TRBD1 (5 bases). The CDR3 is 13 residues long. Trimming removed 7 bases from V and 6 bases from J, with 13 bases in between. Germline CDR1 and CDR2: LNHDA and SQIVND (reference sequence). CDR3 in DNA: TGTGCCAGTACTACAAGGGACCGTCAGCCCCAGCATTTT. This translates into CASTTRDRQPQHF.